The clone carrying this TCR beta chain has only one observation. Per the germline V gene, CDR1 is LNHDA and CDR2 is SQIVND (reference sequence). Germline trimming cut 1 base from V and 1 base from J; bases unmatched to any gene: 6. The CDR3 is made up of 17 amino acids. In the authors' workflow: Researchers report that nucleated cell counts were estimated from reference gene primer amplification. Using immunoSEQ multiplex PCR, the repertoire was profiled, and TCRdb retains in-frame clones only, with some absent. The V and J calls and clone size are taken from that table; D and trimming were inferred from the DNA. Seen here are about 140,000 clones, roughly 90% observed once, and the top ten hold nearly 0.95%. This sample was taken from a study of blood T cell repertoires in COVID-19. Study at large: COVID-19 samples from acute and convalescent phases originated in the United States, Italy and Spain.

The chain employs TRBV19 and TRBJ2-3; 9 bases line up with TRBD2. Material: peripheral blood. This sequence originates from a woman in her forties or fifties with acute or convalescent COVID-19. The CDR3 nucleotides read TGTGCCAGTAGTATAGGCGGGGGGGCCAGGGGCACAGATACGCAGTATTTT. Translating it yields CASSIGGGARGTDTQYF.